This T cell receptor beta chain was obtained from a study of CD8 T cells in ankylosing spondylitis. The V segment lost 3 bases and the J segment 8 bases; nucleotides outside the gene matches: 18. This CDR3 contains 19 residues. Germline loops: CDR1 DFQATT, CDR2 SNEGSKA (reference sequence). This clonotype was counted only a few times. TCRdb re-derived calls from the 5' RACE reads in MiXCR, one entry per CDR3 protein. The data hold approximately 210,000 distinct CDR3 sequences, with 9.5% to 15% observed a single time. This sequence joins TRBV20-1 and TRBJ2-1; 14 bases fit TRBD2. The sample consisted of blood, either unsorted or a sorted T cell fraction (not recorded which). This receptor was obtained from a male donor with ankylosing spondylitis or in good health (not recorded which). In DNA, the CDR3 is TGCAGTGCTAGTCATGGACAGGGTCTACCGGGACTAGCGGGAGATGAGCAGTTCTTC. Its translation is CSASHGQGLPGLAGDEQFF.